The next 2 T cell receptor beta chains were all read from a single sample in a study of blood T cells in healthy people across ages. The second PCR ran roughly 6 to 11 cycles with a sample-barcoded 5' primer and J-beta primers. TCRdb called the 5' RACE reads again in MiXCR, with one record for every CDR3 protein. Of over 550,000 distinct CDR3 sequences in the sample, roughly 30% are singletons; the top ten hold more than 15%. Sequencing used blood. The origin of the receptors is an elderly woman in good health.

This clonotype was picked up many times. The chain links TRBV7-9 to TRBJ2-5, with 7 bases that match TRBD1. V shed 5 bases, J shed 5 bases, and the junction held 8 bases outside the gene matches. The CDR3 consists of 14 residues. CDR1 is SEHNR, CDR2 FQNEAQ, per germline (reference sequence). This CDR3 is CASSHNTRGETQYF. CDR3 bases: TGTGCCAGCAGCCACAATACCAGGGGGGAGACCCAGTACTTC.

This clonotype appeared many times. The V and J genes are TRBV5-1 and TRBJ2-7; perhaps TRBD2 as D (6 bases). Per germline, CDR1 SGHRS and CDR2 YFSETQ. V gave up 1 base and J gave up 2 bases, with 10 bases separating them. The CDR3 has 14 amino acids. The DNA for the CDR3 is TGCGCCAGCAGCTTGTTCGGCGGGGCCTACGAGCAGTACTTC. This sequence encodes CASSLFGGAYEQYF.